This is a list of T cell receptor beta chains from one sample in a study of beta chain features in type 1 diabetes. TCRdb's table, derived via immunoSEQ multiplex PCR, lists solely in-frame clones and lacks some. The sample consists of 250,000 to 350,000 clones, 15% of them appearing once. The sample was naive CD4+ T cells from blood. Receptor source: a man younger than 30 with type 1 diabetes. Both conserved end residues are part of each CDR3. D genes are given only for firm matches. Size values are once, few and many counts, or a class for expanded clones, and some rows have none.

v_gene	j_gene	abundance	d_gene	CDR3aa	CDR3nt
TRBV6-6	TRBJ2-7	.	.	CASRTGPYEQYF	TGTGCCAGCAGAACGGGTCCCTACGAGCAGTACTTC
TRBV4-2	TRBJ2-1	few	TRBD2	CASHPGGEGYNEQFF	TGTGCCAGCCATCCTGGGGGGGAGGGATACAATGAGCAGTTCTTC
TRBV7-2	TRBJ2-5	.	.	CASSLVPPRRGETQYF	TGTGCCAGCAGCTTAGTCCCACCGAGGAGGGGAGAGACCCAGTACTTC
TRBV7-9	TRBJ1-5	.	.	CASSLAEQGGNQPQHF	TGTGCCAGCAGCTTAGCGGAGCAGGGAGGAAACCAGCCCCAGCATTTT
TRBV21-1	TRBJ2-5	.	.	CASSIPGARRETQYF	TGTGCCAGCAGCATACCAGGGGCCCGGAGGGAGACCCAGTACTTC
TRBV7-2	TRBJ2-2	.	.	CASSLVTGELFF	TGTGCCAGCAGCTTAGTAACCGGGGAGCTGTTTTTT
TRBV2	TRBJ2-5	.	TRBD2	CASSTGRGGETQYF	TGTGCCAGCAGTACCGGGCGGGGAGGGGAGACCCAGTACTTC
TRBV6-6	TRBJ2-4	.	.	CASSPDGVTKNIQYF	TGTGCCAGCAGCCCCGACGGGGTAACCAAAAACATTCAGTACTTC
TRBV7-2	TRBJ2-3	.	TRBD2	CASSLGGTRDSGTQYF	TGTGCCAGCAGCTTAGGGGGGACTAGGGACTCTGGGACGCAGTATTTT
TRBV7-2	TRBJ2-7	few	TRBD2	CASSQTSGEAYEQYF	TGTGCCAGCAGCCAGACTAGCGGGGAGGCTTACGAGCAGTACTTC
TRBV7-2	TRBJ2-7	.	TRBD1	CASSDRVAVYEQYF	TGTGCCAGCAGTGACAGGGTGGCTGTATACGAGCAGTACTTC
TRBV18	TRBJ2-3	few	TRBD1	CASSGQGASTDTQYF	TGTGCCAGCTCCGGACAGGGGGCGAGCACAGATACGCAGTATTTT
TRBV5-1	TRBJ2-1	few	TRBD2	CASSVGQRGHNEQFF	TGCGCCAGCAGCGTAGGCCAGCGGGGGCACAATGAGCAGTTCTTC
TRBV29-1	TRBJ2-2	.	.	CSVGGTRTNTGELFF	TGCAGCGTTGGAGGGACACGAACGAACACCGGGGAGCTGTTTTTT
TRBV7-2	TRBJ1-2	.	.	CASTPITTPYYGYTF	TGTGCCAGCACCCCCATAACTACACCTTACTATGGCTACACCTTC
TRBV7-2	TRBJ2-7	few	TRBD2	CASSASGAYEQYF	TGTGCCAGCAGCGCTAGCGGGGCCTACGAGCAGTACTTC
TRBV2	TRBJ2-5	few	TRBD1	CASRTRQGETQYF	TGTGCCAGCAGAACCCGACAGGGAGAGACCCAGTACTTC
TRBV25-1	TRBJ2-3	.	.	CASSGSGEDTQYF	TGTGCCAGCAGTGGATCAGGGGAAGATACGCAGTATTTT
TRBV15	TRBJ2-7	few	.	CATSRDLGQPAYEQYF	TGTGCCACCAGCAGAGATCTAGGACAGCCTGCCTACGAGCAGTACTTC
TRBV5-8	TRBJ1-1	few	.	CASSRGQTNTEAFF	TGTGCCAGCAGCCGCGGACAGACGAACACTGAAGCTTTCTTT
TRBV28	TRBJ1-6	few	TRBD1	CASSFNPHRGRNSPLHF	TGTGCCAGCAGTTTCAATCCCCATAGGGGGCGGAATTCACCCCTCCACTTT
TRBV7-9	TRBJ1-4	few	TRBD1	CASSLVGTGVSTSEKLFF	TGTGCCAGCAGCTTAGTCGGGACAGGGGTTTCAACTTCGGAAAAACTGTTTTTT
TRBV28	TRBJ2-7	.	.	CASIPQRSSYEQYF	TGTGCCAGCATCCCCCAGAGGAGCTCCTACGAGCAGTACTTC
TRBV7-8	TRBJ2-2	few	.	CASSHSTGELFF	TGTGCCAGCAGCCATTCCACCGGGGAGCTGTTTTTT
TRBV25-1	TRBJ2-7	few	TRBD1	CASSLTGAPTSSYEQYF	TGTGCCAGCAGTCTCACAGGGGCCCCTACAAGCTCCTACGAGCAGTACTTC
TRBV4-3	TRBJ1-2	.	.	CASSPSDRPAYGYTF	TGCGCCAGCAGCCCGTCCGACAGGCCGGCCTATGGCTACACCTTC
TRBV29-1	TRBJ1-1	.	.	CSVEVTENTEAFF	TGCAGCGTTGAAGTAACAGAGAACACTGAAGCTTTCTTT
TRBV7-2	TRBJ1-2	few	.	CASSQTSGSLTPYGYTF	TGTGCCAGCAGCCAAACGAGCGGCAGCCTCACTCCCTATGGCTACACCTTC
TRBV7-9	TRBJ2-7	.	TRBD2	CASSPGRGPYEQYF	TGTGCCAGCAGCCCCGGGAGGGGCCCCTACGAGCAGTACTTC
TRBV5-1	TRBJ1-4	.	.	CASSPDRGKLFF	TGCGCCAGCAGCCCAGACCGAGGGAAACTGTTTTTT
TRBV30	TRBJ1-1	few	.	CAWGPTLANTEAFF	TGTGCCTGGGGCCCCACATTGGCGAACACTGAAGCTTTCTTT
TRBV10-3	TRBJ2-5	.	.	CAISSRGEETQYF	TGTGCCATCAGTAGCAGGGGGGAAGAGACCCAGTACTTC
TRBV5-1	TRBJ2-5	few	.	CASSFLQGIGETQYF	TGCGCCAGCAGCTTTCTTCAGGGGATAGGAGAGACCCAGTACTTC
TRBV2	TRBJ2-7	.	TRBD1	CADKADRVAYEQYF	TGTGCCGACAAGGCGGACAGGGTAGCCTACGAGCAGTACTTC
TRBV6-5	TRBJ1-1	.	.	CASRSTGRGTEAFF	TGTGCCAGCAGGTCCACAGGGAGGGGCACTGAAGCTTTCTTT
TRBV30	TRBJ1-1	.	TRBD1	CAWSVTGGRTEAFF	TGTGCCTGGAGTGTAACAGGGGGCCGAACTGAAGCTTTCTTT
TRBV4-3	TRBJ2-2	few	TRBD2	CASSQAGGGGELFF	TGCGCCAGCAGCCAAGCGGGGGGGGGCGGGGAGCTGTTTTTT
TRBV5-1	TRBJ1-1	few	TRBD1	CASSSQDGQAEAFF	TGCGCCAGCAGCTCACAGGACGGACAGGCAGAAGCTTTCTTT
TRBV6-6	TRBJ2-5	.	TRBD2	CASASGISGGPSGPDF	TGTGCCAGCGCCTCTGGGATATCGGGGGGGCCCTCAGGTCCAGACTTC
TRBV30	TRBJ2-7	.	.	CAWSGGYEQYF	TGTGCCTGGAGTGGAGGGTACGAGCAGTACTTC
TRBV7-2	TRBJ2-7	.	.	CASSFSSESYEQYF	TGTGCCAGCAGCTTTTCTAGCGAGAGCTACGAGCAGTACTTC
TRBV7-9	TRBJ1-2	.	TRBD1	CASSLEPQGVSGYTF	TGTGCCAGCAGCTTAGAGCCACAGGGGGTTAGTGGCTACACCTTC
TRBV20-1	TRBJ1-2	few	.	CSAFFSMGYTF	TGCAGTGCCTTTTTTTCTATGGGCTACACCTTC
TRBV10-3	TRBJ2-5	few	.	CAISDRQETQYF	TGTGCCATCAGTGACAGGCAAGAGACCCAGTACTTC
TRBV5-1	TRBJ2-5	.	.	CASSPGTSQETQYF	TGCGCCAGCAGCCCCGGGACTTCGCAAGAGACCCAGTACTTC
TRBV6-5	TRBJ2-7	.	.	CASSYSGSNEQYF	TGTGCCAGCAGTTACTCGGGCTCAAACGAGCAGTACTTC
TRBV28	TRBJ2-7	.	.	CASSLPGFGPTYEQYF	TGTGCCAGCAGCCTACCCGGCTTTGGGCCTACCTACGAGCAGTACTTC
TRBV7-2	TRBJ1-4	.	TRBD1	CASSLGPGQGARREKLFF	TGTGCCAGCAGCTTGGGGCCGGGACAGGGGGCGCGGAGGGAAAAACTGTTTTTT
TRBV7-2	TRBJ2-7	.	TRBD1	CASSPTGGPYEQYF	TGTGCCAGCAGCCCTACAGGGGGACCCTACGAGCAGTACTTC
TRBV19	TRBJ2-1	few	.	CASRWGQPYNEQFF	TGTGCCAGTAGGTGGGGACAACCTTACAATGAGCAGTTCTTC
TRBV10-3	TRBJ2-1	.	TRBD2	CAISLAGGPGEQFF	TGTGCCATCAGCCTAGCGGGAGGGCCAGGTGAGCAGTTCTTC
TRBV5-1	TRBJ1-2	few	.	CASSPTTGSNYGYTF	TGCGCCAGCAGCCCAACCACAGGGTCTAACTATGGCTACACCTTC
TRBV5-1	TRBJ2-7	.	.	CASSLKFSGIRDNYEQYF	TGCGCCAGCAGCTTGAAGTTCAGTGGTATCCGGGACAACTACGAGCAGTACTTC